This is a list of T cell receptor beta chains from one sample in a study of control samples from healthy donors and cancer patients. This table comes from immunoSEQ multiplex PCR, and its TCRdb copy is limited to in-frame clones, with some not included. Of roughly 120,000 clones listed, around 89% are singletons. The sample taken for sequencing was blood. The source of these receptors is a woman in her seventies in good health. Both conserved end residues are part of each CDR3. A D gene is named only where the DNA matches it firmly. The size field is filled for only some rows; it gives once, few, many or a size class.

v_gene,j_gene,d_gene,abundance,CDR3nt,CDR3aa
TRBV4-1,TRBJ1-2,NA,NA,TGCGCCAGCAGCCAAGGACAGGTCGACTATGGCTACACCTTC,CASSQGQVDYGYTF
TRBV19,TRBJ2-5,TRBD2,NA,TGTGCCAAAACGGTCGGACTAGCGGGGGCGAGAGAGGAGACCCAGTACTTC,CAKTVGLAGAREETQYF
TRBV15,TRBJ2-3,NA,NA,TGTGCCACCAGCAGGGAGTTACAGTTCCACAACATTCCAGATACGCAGTATTTT,CATSRELQFHNIPDTQYF
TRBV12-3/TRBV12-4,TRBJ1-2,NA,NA,TGTGCCAGCAGTTTGAATGTTTTTGGCTACACCTTC,CASSLNVFGYTF
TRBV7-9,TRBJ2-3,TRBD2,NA,TGTGCCAGCAGCTACGGACTAGCGGGGGGCGACTATACGCAGTATTTT,CASSYGLAGGDYTQYF
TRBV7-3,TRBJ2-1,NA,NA,TGTGCCAGCAGCCCCCGCACCAGCTCCTACAATGAGCAGTTCTTC,CASSPRTSSYNEQFF
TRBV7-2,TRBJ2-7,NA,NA,TGTGCCAGCAGCTTACCCGTGGGGGAGCAGTACTTC,CASSLPVGEQYF
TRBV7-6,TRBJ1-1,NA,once,TGTGCCAGCAGCTTATCAGGGGCTGGGGCTTTCTTT,CASSLSGAGAFF
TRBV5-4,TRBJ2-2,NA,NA,TGTGCCAGCAGCTTGGACAGGACGAACACCGGGGAGCTGTTTTTT,CASSLDRTNTGELFF
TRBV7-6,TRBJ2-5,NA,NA,TGTGCCAGCAGTGTATCCCTGGCCCAGTACTTC,CASSVSLAQYF
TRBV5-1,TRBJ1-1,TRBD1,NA,TGCGCCAGCAGCTGGACGCGGACAGGGAAGGGTAACACTGAAGCTTTCTTT,CASSWTRTGKGNTEAFF
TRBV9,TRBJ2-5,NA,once,TGTGCCAGCAGCGTATTGCCGGGTCAGGGAGGAGAGACCCAGTACTTC,CASSVLPGQGGETQYF
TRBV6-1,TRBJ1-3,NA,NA,TGTGCCAGCAGTGACACGGTTTCAGGAAACACCATATATTTT,CASSDTVSGNTIYF
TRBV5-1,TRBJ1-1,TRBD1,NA,TGCGCCAGCAGCTCCACAGGGGCCGTGAACACTGAAGCTTTCTTT,CASSSTGAVNTEAFF
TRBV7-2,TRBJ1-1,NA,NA,TGTGCCAGCAGCTTAGTAAGGGACACTGAAGCTTTCTTT,CASSLVRDTEAFF
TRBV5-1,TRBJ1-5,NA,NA,TGCGCCAGCAGCGCAGGACAGAGCAATCAGCCCCAGCATTTT,CASSAGQSNQPQHF
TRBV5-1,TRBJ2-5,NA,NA,TGCGCCAGCAGCTCGGGACAGCGGGGGGAGACCCAGTACTTC,CASSSGQRGETQYF
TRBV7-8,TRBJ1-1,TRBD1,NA,TGTGCCAGCAGCGAGGGGACAGACGAAGCTTTCTTT,CASSEGTDEAFF
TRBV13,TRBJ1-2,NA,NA,TGTGCCAGCAGCTCGCGGAGGGGTGGCTACACCTTC,CASSSRRGGYTF
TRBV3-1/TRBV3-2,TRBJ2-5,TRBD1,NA,TGTGCCAGCAGCCAAAAGGGGGCGGCAGTGTCGGGCGAGACCCAGTACTTC,CASSQKGAAVSGETQYF
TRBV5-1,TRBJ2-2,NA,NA,TGCGCCAGCAGCTTACTGGGGGCGAACACCGGGGAGCTGTTTTTT,CASSLLGANTGELFF
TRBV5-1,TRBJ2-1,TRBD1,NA,TGCGCCAGCAGCAACACAGGGGGCGAGTACAATGAGCAGTTCTTC,CASSNTGGEYNEQFF
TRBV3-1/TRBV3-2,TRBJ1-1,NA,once,TGTGCCAGCAGCCAAAGCACTGAAGCTTTCTTT,CASSQSTEAFF
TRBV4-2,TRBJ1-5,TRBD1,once,TGTGCCAGCAGCCAAGAAGGGACAGGAGATCAGCCCCAGCATTTT,CASSQEGTGDQPQHF
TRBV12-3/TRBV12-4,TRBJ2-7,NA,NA,TGTGCCAGCACCTATTTTCCCCACGAGCAGTACTTC,CASTYFPHEQYF
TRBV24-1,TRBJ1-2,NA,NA,TGTGCCACCAGTGGGGGAGACGGAACCTATGGCTACACCTTC,CATSGGDGTYGYTF
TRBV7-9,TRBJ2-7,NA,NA,TGTGCCAGCACCCCTGGGGGTCCCGGCTACGAGCAGTACTTC,CASTPGGPGYEQYF
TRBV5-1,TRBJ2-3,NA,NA,TGCGCCAGCAGCTTGGGGGACAACACAGATACGCAGTATTTT,CASSLGDNTDTQYF
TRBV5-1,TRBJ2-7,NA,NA,TGCGCCAGCAGCGAAACAGGCTACTACGAGCAGTACTTC,CASSETGYYEQYF
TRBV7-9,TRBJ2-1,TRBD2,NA,TGTGCCAGCAGCTTAGCGAGTGGACTAGCGGGTATTGAGCAGTTCTTC,CASSLASGLAGIEQFF
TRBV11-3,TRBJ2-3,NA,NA,TGTGCCAGCAGCCCCAAGGAGGCAGTGGATACGCAGTATTTT,CASSPKEAVDTQYF
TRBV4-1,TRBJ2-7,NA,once,TGCGCCAGCAGCCAAGATTGGGATAGGACTGACGAGCAGTACTTC,CASSQDWDRTDEQYF
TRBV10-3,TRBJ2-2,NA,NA,TGTGCCATCAGGCAGGGCCGGGGGGAGCTGTTTTTT,CAIRQGRGELFF
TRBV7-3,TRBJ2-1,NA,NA,TGTGCCAGCAGCCCAACTAACAGGGACAATGAGCAGTTCTTC,CASSPTNRDNEQFF
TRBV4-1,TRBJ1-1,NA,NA,TGCGCCAGCAGCCAAGTGGGTAACACTGAAGCTTTCTTT,CASSQVGNTEAFF
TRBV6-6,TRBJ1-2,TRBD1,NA,TGTGCCAGCAGTTACCCACCGAGCGGACAGGGGGGCTACACCTTC,CASSYPPSGQGGYTF
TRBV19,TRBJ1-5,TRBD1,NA,TGTGCCAGTACCCAGACAGGGTACGGCAATCAGCCCCAGCATTTT,CASTQTGYGNQPQHF
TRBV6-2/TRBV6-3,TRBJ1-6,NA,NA,TGTGCCAGCAGTTACCTGAACTCACCCCTCCACTTT,CASSYLNSPLHF
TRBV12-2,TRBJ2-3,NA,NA,TGTGCAAGTCGCTTAGCGATAAAGGGGACTCAAATTACAGATACGCAGTATTTT,CASRLAIKGTQITDTQYF
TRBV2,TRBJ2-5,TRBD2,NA,TGTGCCAGCAGTCGTGGGACTAGCGGTCAAGAGACCCAGTACTTC,CASSRGTSGQETQYF
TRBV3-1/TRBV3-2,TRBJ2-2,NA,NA,TGTGCCAGCAGCCGGGGCTTTGGGGCGGGGACCGGGGAGCTGTTTTTT,CASSRGFGAGTGELFF
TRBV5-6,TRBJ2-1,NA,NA,TGTGCCAGCAGCTTGGTCCAGGACAATGAGCAGTTCTTC,CASSLVQDNEQFF
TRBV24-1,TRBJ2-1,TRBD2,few,TGTGCCACCAGTGATTTAACTAGCGGGGGGAGGGAGCAGTTCTTC,CATSDLTSGGREQFF
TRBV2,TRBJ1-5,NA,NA,TGTGCCAGCAGTGGTGAGAGTGGTGGTCAGCCCCAGCATTTT,CASSGESGGQPQHF
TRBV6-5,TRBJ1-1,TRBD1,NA,TGTGCCAGCAGGAATCCGGGACAGGGCACTGAAGCTTTCTTT,CASRNPGQGTEAFF
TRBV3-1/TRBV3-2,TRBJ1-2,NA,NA,TGTGCCAGCAGCCAGACGGTCAACTATGGCTACACCTTC,CASSQTVNYGYTF
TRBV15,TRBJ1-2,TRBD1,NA,TGTGCCACCAGCAGAGATGGGACAGGGCTTTATGGCTACACCTTC,CATSRDGTGLYGYTF
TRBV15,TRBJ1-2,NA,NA,TGTGCCACCAGCACAAAGTATGGCTACACCTTC,CATSTKYGYTF
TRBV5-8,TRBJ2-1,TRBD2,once,TGTGCCAGCCTTTTCGGCGGGGGGGCCGGGCAGTTCTTC,CASLFGGGAGQFF
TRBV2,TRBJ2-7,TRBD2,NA,TGTGCCAGCAGTGAAGACCCGGGACTAGCGGGGCTTAGCTCCTACGAGCAGTACTTC,CASSEDPGLAGLSSYEQYF